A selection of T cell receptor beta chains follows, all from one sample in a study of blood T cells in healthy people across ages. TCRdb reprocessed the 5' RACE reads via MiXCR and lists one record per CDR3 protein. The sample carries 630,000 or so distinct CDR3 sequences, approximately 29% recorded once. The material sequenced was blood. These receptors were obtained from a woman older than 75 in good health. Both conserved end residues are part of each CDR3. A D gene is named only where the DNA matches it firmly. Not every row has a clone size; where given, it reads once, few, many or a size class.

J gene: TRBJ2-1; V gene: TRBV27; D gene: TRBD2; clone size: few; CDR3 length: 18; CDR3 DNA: TGTGCCAGCAGTTTATCGGGGACTAGCGGGGGTTGCTACAATGAGCAGTTCTTC; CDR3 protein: CASSLSGTSGGCYNEQFF
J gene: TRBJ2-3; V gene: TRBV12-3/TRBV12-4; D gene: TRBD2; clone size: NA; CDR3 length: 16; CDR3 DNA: TGTGCCAGCAGTTTAGTAGGACTAGTCACCGCAGATGCGCAGTATTTT; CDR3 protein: CASSLVGLVTADAQYF
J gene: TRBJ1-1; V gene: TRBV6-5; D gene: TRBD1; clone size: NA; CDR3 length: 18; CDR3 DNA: TGTGCCAGCAGTTACTCCATCGGGACAGGGCGTTTAGGGACTGAAGCTTTCTTT; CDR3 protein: CASSYSIGTGRLGTEAFF
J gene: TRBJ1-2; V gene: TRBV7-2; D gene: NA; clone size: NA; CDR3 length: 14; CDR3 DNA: TGTGCCAGCAACCCCTCCTGGGGGCTCTATGGCTACACCTTC; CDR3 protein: CASNPSWGLYGYTF
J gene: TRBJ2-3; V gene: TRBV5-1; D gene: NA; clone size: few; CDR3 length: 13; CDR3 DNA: TGCGCCAGCAGCCCTTTGCTAAGTGATACGCAGTATTTT; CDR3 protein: CASSPLLSDTQYF
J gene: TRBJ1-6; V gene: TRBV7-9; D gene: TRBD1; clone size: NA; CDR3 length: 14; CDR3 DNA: TGTGCCAGCACCCTAGGACAGGTTAATTCACCCCTCCACTTT; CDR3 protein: CASTLGQVNSPLHF
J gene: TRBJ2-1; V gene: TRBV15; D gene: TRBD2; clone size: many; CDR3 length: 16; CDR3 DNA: TGTGCCACCAGCAGAGACCTAGCGGGGGGGCGCGGTGAGCAGTTCTTC; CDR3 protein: CATSRDLAGGRGEQFF
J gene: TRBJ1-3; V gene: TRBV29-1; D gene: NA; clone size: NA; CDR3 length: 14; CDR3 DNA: TGCAGCATTGGAGGGGGGCAGGCCGGAAACACCATATATTTT; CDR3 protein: CSIGGGQAGNTIYF
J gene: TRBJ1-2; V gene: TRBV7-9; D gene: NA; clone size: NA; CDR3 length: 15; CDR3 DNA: TGTGCCAGCAGTTCACTGGACGGACGAGACTATGGCTACACCTTC; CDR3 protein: CASSSLDGRDYGYTF
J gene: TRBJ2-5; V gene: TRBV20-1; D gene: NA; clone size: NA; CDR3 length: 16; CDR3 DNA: TGCAGTGCTAGAGATCAGGGTTTTACAGGGTCCGAGACCCAGTACTTC; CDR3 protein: CSARDQGFTGSETQYF
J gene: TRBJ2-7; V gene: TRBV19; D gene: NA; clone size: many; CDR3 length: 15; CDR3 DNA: TGTGCCAGTAGTACCCAAGCGGGTTACTCCTACGAGCAGTACTTC; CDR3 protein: CASSTQAGYSYEQYF
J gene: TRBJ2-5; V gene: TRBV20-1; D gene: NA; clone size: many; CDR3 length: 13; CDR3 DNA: TGCAGTGCTAGTCTCCCGGGGCAAGAGACCCAGTACTTC; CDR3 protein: CSASLPGQETQYF
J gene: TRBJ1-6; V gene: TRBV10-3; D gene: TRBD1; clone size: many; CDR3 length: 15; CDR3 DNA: TGTGCCATCAATTCAGGACAGGGGAAGAATTCACCCCTCCACTTT; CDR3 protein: CAINSGQGKNSPLHF
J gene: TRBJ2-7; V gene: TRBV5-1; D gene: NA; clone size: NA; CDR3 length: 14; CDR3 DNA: TGCGCCAGCAGCAACCAGGGACGTGCCTACGAGCAGTACTTC; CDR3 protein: CASSNQGRAYEQYF
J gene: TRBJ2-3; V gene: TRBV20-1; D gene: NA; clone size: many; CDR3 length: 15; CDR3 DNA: TGCAGTGCTTCAAACCGGGACCGAGGACTAGATACGCAGTATTTT; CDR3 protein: CSASNRDRGLDTQYF
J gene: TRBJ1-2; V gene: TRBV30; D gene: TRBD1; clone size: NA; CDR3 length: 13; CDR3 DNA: TGTGCCTGGAGAGGGACAGGGTTGGATGGCTACACCTTC; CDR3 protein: CAWRGTGLDGYTF
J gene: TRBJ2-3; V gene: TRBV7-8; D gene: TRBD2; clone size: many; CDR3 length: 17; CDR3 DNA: TGTGCCAGCAGCCCACGGGGCGGGGGGACTAGCACAGATACGCAGTATTTT; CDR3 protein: CASSPRGGGTSTDTQYF
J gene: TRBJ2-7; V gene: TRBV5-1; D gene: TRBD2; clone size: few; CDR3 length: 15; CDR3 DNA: TGCGCCAGCAGCCACGGACTAGCGGGAAGGAGCGAGCAGTACTTC; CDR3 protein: CASSHGLAGRSEQYF
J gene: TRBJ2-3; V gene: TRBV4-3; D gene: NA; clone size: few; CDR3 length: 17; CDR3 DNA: TGCGCCAGCAGCCAAGATCTTCGGGAGCCACGAGCAAATACGCAGTATTTT; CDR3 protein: CASSQDLREPRANTQYF
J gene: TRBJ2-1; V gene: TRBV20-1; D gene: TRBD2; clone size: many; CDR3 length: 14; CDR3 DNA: TGCAGTGCTAGAACTAGCGGGGGGGGCTATGAGCAGTTCTTC; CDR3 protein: CSARTSGGGYEQFF
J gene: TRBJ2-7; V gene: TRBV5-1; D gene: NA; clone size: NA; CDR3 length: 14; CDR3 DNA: TGTGCTAGCAGCCCGGGGGACGGCAGCTACGAGCAGTACTTC; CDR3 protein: CASSPGDGSYEQYF
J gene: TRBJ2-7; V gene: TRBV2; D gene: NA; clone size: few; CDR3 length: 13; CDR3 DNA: TGTGCCAGGAAAAGACAGAGAACCTACGAGCAGTACTTC; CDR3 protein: CARKRQRTYEQYF
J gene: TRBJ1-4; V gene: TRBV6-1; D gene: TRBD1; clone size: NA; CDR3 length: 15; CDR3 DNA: TGTGCCAGCATTAGGGGGCGGGGATTTAATGAAAAACTGTTTTTT; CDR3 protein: CASIRGRGFNEKLFF
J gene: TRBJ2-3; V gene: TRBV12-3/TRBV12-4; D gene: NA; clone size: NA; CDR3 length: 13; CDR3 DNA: TGTGCCAGCAGTTTAGGGAAGGGGGATACGCAGTATTTT; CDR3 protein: CASSLGKGDTQYF
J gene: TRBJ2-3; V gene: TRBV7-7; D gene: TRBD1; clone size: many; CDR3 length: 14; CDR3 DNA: TGTGCTAGCAGCCGGACAGGGGTAACAGATACGCAGTATTTT; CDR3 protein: CASSRTGVTDTQYF
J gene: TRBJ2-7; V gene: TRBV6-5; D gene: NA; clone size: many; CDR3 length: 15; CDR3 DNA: TGTGCCAGCAGTTACGCGACAGTGAGCTCCTACGAGCAGTACTTC; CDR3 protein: CASSYATVSSYEQYF
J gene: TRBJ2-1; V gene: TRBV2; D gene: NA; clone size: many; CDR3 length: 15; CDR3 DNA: TGTGCCAGCACAAGCCCAGGGGTACCCTACAATGAGCAGTTCTTC; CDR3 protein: CASTSPGVPYNEQFF
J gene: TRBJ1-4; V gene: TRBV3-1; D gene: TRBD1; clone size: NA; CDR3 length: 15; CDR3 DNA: TGTGCCAGCAGCCCGATACAGGGGGCCCTTGAAAAACTGTTTTTT; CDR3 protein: CASSPIQGALEKLFF
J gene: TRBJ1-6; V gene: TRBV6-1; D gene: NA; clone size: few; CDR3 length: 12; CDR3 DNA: TGTGCCAGCAGGAGGAATGGGTCACCCCTCCACTTT; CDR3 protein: CASRRNGSPLHF
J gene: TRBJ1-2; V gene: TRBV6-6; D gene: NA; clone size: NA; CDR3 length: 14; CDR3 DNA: TGTGCCAGCAGTCCCCGGACCAGCGACTATGGCTACACCTTC; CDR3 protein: CASSPRTSDYGYTF
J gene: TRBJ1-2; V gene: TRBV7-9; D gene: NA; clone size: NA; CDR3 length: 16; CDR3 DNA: TGTGCCAGCAGCTCGGACAGACTAGCTCTTAACTATGGCTACACCTTC; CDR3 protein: CASSSDRLALNYGYTF
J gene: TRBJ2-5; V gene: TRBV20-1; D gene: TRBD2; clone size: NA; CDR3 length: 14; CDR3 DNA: TGCAGTGCTAGGGGAGGGGGACTAGTAGAGACCCAGTACTTC; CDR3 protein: CSARGGGLVETQYF
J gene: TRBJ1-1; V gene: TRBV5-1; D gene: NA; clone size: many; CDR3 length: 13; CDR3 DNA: TGCGCCAGCAGCGCCATAGAAAACACTGAAGCTTTCTTT; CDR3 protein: CASSAIENTEAFF
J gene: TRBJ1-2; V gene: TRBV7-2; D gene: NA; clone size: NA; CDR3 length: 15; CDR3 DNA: TGTGCCAGCAGTTACCAGGCGGGGGCCGGATATGGCTACACCTTC; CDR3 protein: CASSYQAGAGYGYTF
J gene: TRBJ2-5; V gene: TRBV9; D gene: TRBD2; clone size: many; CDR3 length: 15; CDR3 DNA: TGTGCCAGCAGCGTAGCGGGGGGGCCGGGAGAGACCCAGTACTTC; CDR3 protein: CASSVAGGPGETQYF
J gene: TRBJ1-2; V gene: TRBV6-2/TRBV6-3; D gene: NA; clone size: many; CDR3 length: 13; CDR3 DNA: TGTGCCAGCAGTCCCGGGGCCGGCTATGGCTACACCTTC; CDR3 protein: CASSPGAGYGYTF
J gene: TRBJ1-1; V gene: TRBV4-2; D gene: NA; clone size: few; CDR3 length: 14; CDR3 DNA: TGTGCCAGCAGCTCGGCGGGGGAAGGGACTGAAGCTTTCTTT; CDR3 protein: CASSSAGEGTEAFF
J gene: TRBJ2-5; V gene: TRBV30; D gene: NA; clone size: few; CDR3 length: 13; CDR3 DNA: TGTGCCTGGGGGCGGCTAGCCCAAGAGACCCAGTACTTC; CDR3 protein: CAWGRLAQETQYF
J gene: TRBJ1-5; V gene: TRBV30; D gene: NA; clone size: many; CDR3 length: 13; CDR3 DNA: TGTGCCTGGGATTCGGGTAGCAATCAGCCCCAGCATTTT; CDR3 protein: CAWDSGSNQPQHF
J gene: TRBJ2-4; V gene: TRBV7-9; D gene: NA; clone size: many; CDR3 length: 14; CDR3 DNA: TGTGCCAGCAGCTTACAGGGTTGGCAAGACATTCAGTACTTC; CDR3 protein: CASSLQGWQDIQYF
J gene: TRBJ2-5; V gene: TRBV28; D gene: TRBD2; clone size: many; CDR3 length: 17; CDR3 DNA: TGTGCCAGCAGTACCCCTGGGACTAGCGGGGGGATAGAGACCCAGTACTTC; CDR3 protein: CASSTPGTSGGIETQYF
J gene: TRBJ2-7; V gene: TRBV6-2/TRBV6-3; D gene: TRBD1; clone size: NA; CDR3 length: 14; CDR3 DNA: TGTGCCAGCAGCCAGGGACAGCTTACCTACGAGCAGTACTTC; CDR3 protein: CASSQGQLTYEQYF
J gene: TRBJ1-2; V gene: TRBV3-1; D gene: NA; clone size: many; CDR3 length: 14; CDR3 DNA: TGTGCCAGCAGCCAAGTAGCAGCTTATTATGGCTACACCTTC; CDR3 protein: CASSQVAAYYGYTF
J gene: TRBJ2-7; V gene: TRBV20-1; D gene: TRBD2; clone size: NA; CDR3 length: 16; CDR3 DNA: TGCAGTGCTAGGGAGCCCCGGACTAGCGGAGTCTACGAGCAGTACTTC; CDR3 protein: CSAREPRTSGVYEQYF
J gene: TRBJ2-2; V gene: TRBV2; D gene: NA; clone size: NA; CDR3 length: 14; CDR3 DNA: TGTGCCAGCAGGGCAGGGACCTTCACCGGGGAGCTGTTTTTT; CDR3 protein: CASRAGTFTGELFF
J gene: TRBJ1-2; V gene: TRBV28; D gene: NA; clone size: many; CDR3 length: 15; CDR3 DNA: TGTGCCAGCAGGGCGGCGGGCAGCCCAACCTATGGCTACACCTTC; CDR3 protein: CASRAAGSPTYGYTF
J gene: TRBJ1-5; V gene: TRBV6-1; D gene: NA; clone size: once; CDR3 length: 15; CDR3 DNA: TGTGCCAGCAGGCCGGGGTTTTCGGGGGATCAGCCCCAGCATTTT; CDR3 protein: CASRPGFSGDQPQHF
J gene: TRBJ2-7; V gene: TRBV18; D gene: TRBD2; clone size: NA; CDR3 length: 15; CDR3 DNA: TGTGCCAGCTCACCGGGCGGGACTAGTTACAATGAGCAGTACTTC; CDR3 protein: CASSPGGTSYNEQYF
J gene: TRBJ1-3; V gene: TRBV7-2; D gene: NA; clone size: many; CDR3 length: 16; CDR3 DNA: TGTGCCAGCAGCTTAGGCCCCGGCAGGGTCGGAAACACCATATATTTT; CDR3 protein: CASSLGPGRVGNTIYF
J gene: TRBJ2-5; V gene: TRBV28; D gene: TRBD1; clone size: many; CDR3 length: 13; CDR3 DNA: TGTGCCAGCAGTTTGACAGGGGTGAAGACCCAGTACTTC; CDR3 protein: CASSLTGVKTQYF
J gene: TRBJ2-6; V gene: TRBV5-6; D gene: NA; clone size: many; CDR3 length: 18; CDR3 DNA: TGTGCCAGCAGCTCGGACAGCTCAATCGTCCCTGGGGCCAACGTCCTGACTTTC; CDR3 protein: CASSSDSSIVPGANVLTF
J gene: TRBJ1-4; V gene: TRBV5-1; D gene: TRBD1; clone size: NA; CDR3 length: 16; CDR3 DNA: TGCGCCAGCAGCTCCCGGGGACAGGGCAGAAATGAAAGACTGTTTTTT; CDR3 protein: CASSSRGQGRNERLFF
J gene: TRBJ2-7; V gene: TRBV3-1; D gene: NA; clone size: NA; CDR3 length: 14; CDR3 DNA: TGTGCCAGCAGCCAATTTACAGGAAGGTACGAGCAGTACTTC; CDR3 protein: CASSQFTGRYEQYF
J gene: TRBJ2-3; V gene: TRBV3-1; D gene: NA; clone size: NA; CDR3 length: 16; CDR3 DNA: TGTGCCAGCAGCCAAGAAAATAATCCCAGCACAGATACACAGTATTTT; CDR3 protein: CASSQENNPSTDTQYF